Listed here are 13 T cell receptor beta chains from one sample, sequenced in a study of regulatory T cells in long-lasting Graves disease. Time point specified: persistent/refractory GD, antithyroid drugs over 5 years with positive TRAb. Construction of the TCR library relied on RNA isolated from PBMCs. Both iRepertoire HTBI primers and Arm-PCR of CDR3 regions were used to build the TCR beta libraries. Via MiXCR, TCRdb re-called the multiplex PCR reads, giving one row per CDR3 protein. The profile shows roughly 470,000 distinct CDR3 sequences, around 20% of them singletons. The specimen comprised peripheral blood mononuclear cells (PBMCs), sampled when the disease was refractory, from a patient treated with antithyroid drugs. These receptors were taken from a female donor with Graves disease.

This clonotype was detected ten times or more. This chain joins TRBV6-2 or TRBV6-3 and TRBJ1-5, with 9 bases fitting TRBD1. The CDR3 has 14 amino acids. Germline V gives CDR1 MNHEY, CDR2 SVGEGT. J lost 6 bases, V lost 6 bases, and 6 bases had no gene match. The CDR3 protein is CASRGQGNVQPQHF. The CDR3, as DNA: TGTGCCAGCAGGGGACAGGGTAACGTTCAGCCCCAGCATTTT.

This clonotype showed up many times. The gene calls are TRBV28 and TRBJ2-5; 7 bases align to TRBD1. Germline V gene sequence: CDR1 MDHEN, CDR2 SYDVKM. The CDR3 extends over 18 amino acids. V trimming: 5 bases; J trimming: 1 base; junction bases outside the gene matches: 16. CDR3 protein: CASSGMTGYSGGQETQYF. CDR3 bases: TGTGCCAGCAGTGGGATGACAGGGTACTCCGGCGGCCAAGAGACCCAGTACTTC.

This clonotype was observed at least ten times. The rearrangement uses TRBV12-3 or TRBV12-4 and TRBJ2-7; D may be TRBD1 (5 bases). This CDR3 has 12 residues. Trimming removed 3 bases at V and 6 bases at J, with 9 bases between. The CDR3, as DNA: TGTGCCAGCAGTTTTACAGGCCCCGAGCAGTACTTC. This codes for CASSFTGPEQYF.

This clonotype was observed at least ten times. The chain links TRBV2 to TRBJ2-4, with 11 positions matching TRBD1. V lost 6 bases and J lost 7; bases outside the gene matches: 5. CDR1 SNHLY and CDR2 FYNNEI come from the germline V gene. The CDR3 extends over 14 amino acids. The CDR3 nucleotides are TGTGCCAGCAGCCGCGGACAGGGGGCTAACATTCAGTACTTC. It encodes CASSRGQGANIQYF.

This clonotype appeared a few times. One base away lies a much larger clone, so this may be a sequencing read error. Since the CDR3 does not end with the conserved phenylalanine or tryptophan, this likely comes from a read error. This chain links TRBV2 with TRBJ1-1; D not certain. This CDR3 spans 12 amino acids. The V gene's germline CDR1 is SNHLY and CDR2 FYNNEI. Trimming removed 7 bases from V and 0 bases from J, with 6 bases in between. The CDR3 here is CASTAMNTEAFL. The CDR3 DNA reads as TGTGCCAGCACAGCCATGAACACTGAAGCTTTCCTT.

The V gene is TRBV6-1, the J gene TRBJ2-7; D not resolved. V lost 9 bases, J lost 6 bases, and 21 bases lay in between. Per the germline V gene, CDR1 is MNHNS and CDR2 is SASEGT. CDR3 length equals 14 residues. CDR3 amino acids: CASRHLPGSGEQYF. The DNA for the CDR3 is TGTGCCAGTCGCCACCTCCCCGGGTCGGGCGAGCAGTACTTC.

The chain joins TRBV5-1 to TRBJ1-2; TRBD1 might be the D (5 bases). Germline CDR1 SGHRS, CDR2 YFSETQ. The CDR3 consists of 14 residues. The ends were cut back, 0 bases at V and 4 bases at J, with 10 bases in the middle. CDR3 in amino acids: CASSLGGDIYGYTF. CDR3 coding DNA: TGCGCCAGCAGCTTGGGGGGGGATATCTATGGCTACACCTTC.

This clonotype was seen at least ten times. The rearrangement joins TRBV28 to TRBJ2-5, with TRBD2 matching over 9 bases. From germline, CDR1 is MDHEN and CDR2 SYDVKM. With V trimmed by 2 bases and J by 3 bases, 7 bases remained unmatched. The CDR3 length is 16 residues. CDR3 nucleotides: TGTGCCAGCAGTTTAATATTAGCGGGAGCCGAAGAGACCCAGTACTTC. Protein: CASSLILAGAEETQYF.

This chain uses TRBV30 with TRBJ2-2; a weak D match, TRBD1 (5 bases). CDR3 length equals 15 residues. V dropped 3 bases and J dropped 4 bases, with 15 bases sitting between them. CDR1 GTSNPN and CDR2 SVGIG come from the germline V gene (reference sequence). CDR3 sequence reads: CAWRVWSGATGELFF. The CDR3 region has the DNA TGTGCCTGGAGAGTTTGGAGTGGGGCCACCGGGGAGCTGTTTTTT.

This clonotype was counted at least ten times. The genes are TRBV6-1 and TRBJ2-7; D is uncertain. Germline CDR1 is MNHNS and CDR2 is SASEGT. The CDR3 has 11 residues. V gave up 7 bases and J gave up 0 bases, with 4 bases separating them. The CDR3 reads CASKLSYEQYF. The CDR3 coding sequence is TGTGCCAGCAAACTCTCCTACGAGCAGTACTTC.

This clonotype was detected many times. The rearrangement uses TRBV28 and TRBJ1-1; a weak D match, TRBD1 (6 bases). The CDR3 has 15 residues. Deletions cut 7 bases from V and 4 bases from J, with 19 bases between. Germline assignment: CDR1 MDHEN and CDR2 SYDVKM. The CDR3 is CASILTGAAGTEAFF. The CDR3 DNA reads as TGTGCCAGCATCCTTACGGGGGCAGCGGGCACTGAAGCTTTCTTT.

This clonotype was detected many times. J is TRBJ1-5 and V is TRBV30; 7 bases map to TRBD1. Germline V gene lookup returns CDR1 GTSNPN and CDR2 SVGIG (reference sequence). The CDR3 totals 14 residues. Trimming took 1 base from V and 0 from J; bases not matched to a gene: 0. CDR3 coding DNA: TGTGCCTGGAGTGCAGGGGGTAGCAATCAGCCCCAGCATTTT. Protein sequence: CAWSAGGSNQPQHF.

Only a few counts were recorded for this clonotype. The V and J genes are TRBV10-3 and TRBJ2-2; 9 bases match TRBD2. This CDR3 comprises 17 residues. Trimming at V came to 10 bases and at J to 0 bases, leaving 12 bases not matched to a gene. Germline V gene lookup returns CDR1 ENHRY and CDR2 SYGVKD. The CDR3 is CANAISTSGANTGELFF. The CDR3 nucleotides read TGTGCCAACGCCATATCGACTAGCGGTGCGAACACCGGGGAGCTGTTTTTT.